These T cell receptor beta chains were read from a single sample in a study of T cells in Graves' hyperthyroidism and ophthalmopathy. TCRdb ran MiXCR on the multiplex PCR reads and lists one entry per CDR3 protein. The data hold about 840,000 distinct CDR3 sequences, with around 38% observed a single time. Sequenced material: blood. These receptors all stem from a man younger than 35 with Graves' hyperthyroidism. Both conserved end residues are part of each CDR3. A D gene is named only where the DNA matches it firmly. For some rows the clone size is stated as once, few or many, or as a class when expanded; others skip it.

clone_size d_call j_call v_call cdr3_nt cdr3_aa
. TRBD1 TRBJ1-2 TRBV4-1 TGCGCCGTTCCCAGGGGGCGGAGTGGCTACACCTTC CAVPRGRSGYTF
. . TRBJ1-2 TRBV15 TGTGCCACCAGCAGTGTTGGCCTAAACTATGGCTACACCTTC CATSSVGLNYGYTF
many . TRBJ1-1 TRBV12-3/TRBV12-4 TGTGCCAGCAGTCCAGGGACCACTGAAGCTTTCTTT CASSPGTTEAFF
. TRBD1 TRBJ1-6 TRBV24-1 TGTGCCAGCAGTGATTTACAGGGGGGCGCGAATTCACCCCTCCACTTT CASSDLQGGANSPLHF
. . TRBJ2-5 TRBV5-5 TGTGCCAGCAGCCCCGGGGCAGGGGAGGAGACCCAGTACTTC CASSPGAGEETQYF
. . TRBJ2-2 TRBV7-9 TGTGCCAGCAGCTCGACGCCGGGGAGGAGGATGAACACCGGGGAGCTGTTTTTT CASSSTPGRRMNTGELFF
many TRBD2 TRBJ2-2 TRBV7-2 TGTGCCAGCAGCTTAGATACTAGCGGGAGGGGCGGGGAGCTGTTTTTT CASSLDTSGRGGELFF
many . TRBJ1-1 TRBV7-9 TGTGCCAGCAGCTTTATTCCGAACACTGAAGCTTTCTTT CASSFIPNTEAFF
many . TRBJ2-2 TRBV2 TGTGCCAGCGGAAAGCAGGGATACACCGGGGAGCTGTTTTTT CASGKQGYTGELFF
few . TRBJ1-1 TRBV7-3 TGTGCCAGCAGCTTAAATCCAACTCAGAACACTGAAGCTTTCTTT CASSLNPTQNTEAFF
once . TRBJ1-5 TRBV20-1 TGCAGTGCTAGCCCAGATCAGCCCCAGCATTTT CSASPDQPQHF
. . TRBJ2-7 TRBV28 TGTGCCAGCAGTTTTCGGCGATTGACCTACGAGCAGTACTTC CASSFRRLTYEQYF
. . TRBJ2-7 TRBV29-1 TGCAGCTCACGGGGGGCCCCAGCCTACGAGCAGTACTTC CSSRGAPAYEQYF
once . TRBJ1-6 TRBV11-2 TGTGCCAGCAGCTTCGATCGTGGGGTCAGCTCCTATAATTCACCCCTCCACTTT CASSFDRGVSSYNSPLHF
few . TRBJ1-1 TRBV12-3/TRBV12-4 TGTGCCAGCAGTTTGGCCAGGGACGACACTGAAGCTTTCTTT CASSLARDDTEAFF
. TRBD1 TRBJ2-3 TRBV13 TGTGCCAGCAGCGACGGACAGGGGACAGATACGCAGTATTTT CASSDGQGTDTQYF
. . TRBJ1-1 TRBV7-9 TGTGCCAGCAGCTTATATGGGGAGTCGAACACTGAAGCTTTCTTT CASSLYGESNTEAFF
few . TRBJ2-7 TRBV29-1 TGCAGCGGGAGGGGCTACGAGCAGTACTTC CSGRGYEQYF
many . TRBJ2-5 TRBV29-1 TGCAGCGTTGAAGATGGTAGACTAGGGGCCCAGTACTTC CSVEDGRLGAQYF
. TRBD2 TRBJ2-7 TRBV7-2 TGTGCCAGCAACCACGACTTAGCGGGAGGGCCAAATGAGCAGTACTTC CASNHDLAGGPNEQYF
once . TRBJ2-7 TRBV7-2 TGTGCCAGCAGCTTAGATCGACGGGGCAGGAGCTCCTACGAGCAGTACTTC CASSLDRRGRSSYEQYF
many . TRBJ2-7 TRBV10-3 TGTGCCATCAGTGAGTGGGGAAACGAGCAGTACTTC CAISEWGNEQYF
. . TRBJ2-2 TRBV15 TGTGCCACCAGCAGGGAACCGAACACCGTCGGGGGGGAGCTGTTTTTT CATSREPNTVGGELFF
many . TRBJ2-5 TRBV15 TGTGCCACCAGCAAAAGGGGCGCGGTCGAGACCCAGTACTTC CATSKRGAVETQYF
many TRBD1 TRBJ2-7 TRBV7-2 TGTGCCAGCAGCTTCCGACAGGGAACGGCTTACGAGCAGTACTTC CASSFRQGTAYEQYF
. TRBD1 TRBJ2-7 TRBV28 TGTGCCAGCACACGACCGGGACAGGGGAATAACGAGCAGTACTTC CASTRPGQGNNEQYF
many . TRBJ2-5 TRBV2 TGTGCCAGCGGCGACACCTACGATCAAGAGACCCAGTACTTC CASGDTYDQETQYF
. . TRBJ1-1 TRBV7-2 TGTGCCAGCAGCCCACTCCAGGTCGGAGCTTTCTTT CASSPLQVGAFF
few TRBD1 TRBJ2-2 TRBV7-2 TGTGCCAGCAGCGGCCGGACAGGGATGAACGGGGAGCTGTTTTTT CASSGRTGMNGELFF
few . TRBJ1-1 TRBV2 TGTGCCAGCTACGGGACGGGTACTGAAGCTTTCTTT CASYGTGTEAFF
many TRBD1 TRBJ1-4 TRBV2 TGTGCCAGCAGTGTCGGACAGGACCCAGAAAAACTGTTTTTT CASSVGQDPEKLFF
once . TRBJ2-2 TRBV5-4 TGTGCCAGCAGCTTGGGGGAGGCTCTGGATAAGCTGTTTTTT CASSLGEALDKLFF
many . TRBJ1-6 TRBV20-1 TGCAGTGCCCCTGGGAGGGAGGGATTGAATTCACCCCTCCACTTT CSAPGREGLNSPLHF
. TRBD2 TRBJ2-7 TRBV10-2 TGCGCCAGGAGTAGGGCGGGAGCGTGGGAGCAGTACTTC CARSRAGAWEQYF
many . TRBJ2-7 TRBV6-5 TGTGCCAGCAGTGTACCCTCGGGCGAGCAGTACTTC CASSVPSGEQYF
many . TRBJ1-2 TRBV5-6 TGTGCCAGCAGTCGGTTGCATGGCTACACCTTC CASSRLHGYTF
. . TRBJ1-5 TRBV19 TGTGCCAGTAGGGAGGGGGAGACCCAGCATTTT CASREGETQHF
many . TRBJ1-1 TRBV7-9 TGTGCCAGCAGCTTAAGACAGATTGAAGCTTTCTTT CASSLRQIEAFF
. . TRBJ2-3 TRBV29-1 TGCAGCGTTGAATTGGCTCCCGGCGTCCCGTCGGATACGCAGTATTTT CSVELAPGVPSDTQYF
many . TRBJ1-1 TRBV5-1 TGCGCCAGCAGCCAACAGAGGAACACTGAAGCTTTCTTT CASSQQRNTEAFF
many . TRBJ1-1 TRBV10-3 TGTGCCATCACCCCCAGGCTGGTAGAGAACACTGAAGCTTTCTTT CAITPRLVENTEAFF
many . TRBJ2-7 TRBV25-1 TGTGCCAGCAGTGATCCAGACAGGAAGGCCTACGAGCAGTACTTC CASSDPDRKAYEQYF